A selection of T cell receptor beta chains follows, all from one sample in a study of identifying expanded T cells in peripheral blood. The protocol was immunoSEQ multiplex PCR, while the TCRdb copy is restricted to in-frame clones and leaves out a portion. Of around 85,000 clones in the sample, 89% were seen once. The specimen sequenced was blood. Receptors originate from a person between 18 and 70 years old in good health. CDR3s include the opening cysteine and the closing phenylalanine or tryptophan. D genes are given only for firm matches. Some rows mark clone size as missing; the rest say once, few, many or name a class of expanded clone.

cdr3_aa cdr3_nt clone_size j_call cdr3_length v_call d_call
CAPQLRDRAFETQYF TGTGCCCCACAACTTAGGGACAGGGCGTTTGAGACCCAGTACTTC - TRBJ2-5 15 TRBV28 TRBD1
CASQTTGLSNYGYTF TGTGCCAGTCAGACGACAGGGTTGAGTAACTATGGCTACACCTTC - TRBJ1-2 15 TRBV2 TRBD1
CASSLEPGQGKYRELFF TGTGCCAGCAGCTTGGAACCGGGACAGGGAAAGTATAGGGAGCTGTTTTTT - TRBJ2-2 17 TRBV5-6 TRBD1
CASSPQGAGTDTQYF TGTGCCAGCAGTCCGCAGGGGGCCGGCACAGATACGCAGTATTTT - TRBJ2-3 15 TRBV6-5 TRBD1
CASSSLARGVNEKLFF TGTGCCAGCAGTTCACTCGCCCGGGGAGTTAATGAAAAACTGTTTTTT - TRBJ1-4 16 TRBV28 -
CASSWGTGVGEQYF TGTGCCAGCAGTTGGGGGACAGGGGTGGGGGAGCAGTACTTC few TRBJ2-7 14 TRBV27 TRBD1
CASSPRLAGGTDTQYF TGTGCCAGCAGCCCGCGACTAGCGGGAGGGACAGATACGCAGTATTTT - TRBJ2-3 16 TRBV7-3 TRBD2
CASSETRTSGRNEQYF TGTGCCAGCAGTGAAACCCGTACTAGCGGGAGAAACGAGCAGTACTTC - TRBJ2-7 16 TRBV6-1 TRBD2
CASSLGGANTGELFF TGTGCCAGCAGCCTCGGGGGGGCCAACACCGGGGAGCTGTTTTTT - TRBJ2-2 15 TRBV9 TRBD2
CASSLPPTDTQYF TGTGCCAGCAGTCTCCCCCCCACAGATACGCAGTATTTT - TRBJ2-3 13 TRBV7-2 -
CASNKGAWGYTF TGTGCCAGCAACAAAGGGGCGTGGGGCTACACCTTC - TRBJ1-2 12 TRBV21-1 -
CASSSGSYRHEQYF TGTGCCAGCAGTTCTGGTAGCTATAGACACGAGCAGTACTTC - TRBJ2-7 14 TRBV6-6 -
CASSAGQETQYF TGTGCCAGCAGTGCCGGCCAAGAGACCCAGTACTTC - TRBJ2-5 12 TRBV11-2 -